A single sample gave rise to the 10 T cell receptor beta chains below, sequenced in a study of shared clonotypes between healthy human individuals. Produced via immunoSEQ multiplex PCR; TCRdb's table is partial and in-frame only. Of 1.4 million to 1.5 million clones in the sample, roughly 95% are singletons; the top ten hold approximately 1%. The sample taken for sequencing was naive CD4+ T cells sorted from blood. Noted subset: CD45RA+ positively selected. The receptor set was obtained from a young man in good health.

The chain carries TRBV4-1 and TRBJ2-5; TRBD2 aligns across 7 bases. The junction had 15 bases not matched to a gene; V was cut back by 0 bases and J by 5 bases. This CDR3 contains 18 residues. CDR1 and CDR2 (germline): MGHRA, YSYEKL. The CDR3, as DNA: TGCGCCAGCAGCCAAGAGGGGAGTCGTCCGGCGGGAGTGGAGACCCAGTACTTC. This codes for CASSQEGSRPAGVETQYF.

The genes are TRBV5-4 and TRBJ2-1; TRBD2 matches at 13 bases. The junction had 12 bases not matched to a gene; V was cut back by 4 bases and J by 5 bases. Germline CDR1 SGHNT, CDR2 YYREEE (reference sequence). The CDR3 runs to 18 residues. CDR3 amino acids: CASSRRLAGGLQDNEQFF. CDR3 nucleotides: TGTGCCAGCAGCCGCAGACTAGCGGGAGGACTTCAAGACAATGAGCAGTTCTTC.

The V gene is TRBV6-1, the J gene TRBJ2-1; D remains ambiguous. The V gene lost 2 bases and the J gene lost 7 bases, with 15 bases spanning the gap. Per germline, CDR1 MNHNS and CDR2 SASEGT. The CDR3 contains 15 residues. The CDR3 coding sequence is TGTGCCAGCAGTGAATACGACCCTCGTGGAAATGAGCAGTTCTTC. It codes for CASSEYDPRGNEQFF.

This chain joins TRBV5-6 and TRBJ1-3, with 8 bases that match TRBD1. Germline CDR1 is SGHDT and CDR2 is YYEEEE. This CDR3 has 14 residues. V was pared by 1 base and J by 4 bases, with 1 base of the junction left unmatched. The CDR3 reads CASSLTGGGNTIYF. The DNA for the CDR3 is TGTGCCAGCAGCTTGACAGGGGGAGGAAACACCATATATTTT.

The chain joins TRBV6-5 to TRBJ2-7; possible D gene TRBD1, 7 bases. This CDR3 is built from 16 residues. Germline CDR1 and CDR2: MNHEY and SVGAGI. The ends were cut back, 2 bases at V and 2 bases at J, with 16 bases in the middle. The CDR3, as DNA: TGTGCCAGCAGTTACCCCAACAGGGGAGGTACCTACGAGCAGTACTTC. Protein product: CASSYPNRGGTYEQYF.

Details on this clone: Other DNA sequences in this specimen translate into the identical CDR3. V and J are TRBV28 and TRBJ2-7; D unresolved. Germline values: CDR1 MDHEN, CDR2 SYDVKM. Trimming took 4 bases from V and 4 from J, leaving 5 bases between them. This CDR3 contains 11 residues. The CDR3: CASSSRYEQYF. DNA of the CDR3: TGTGCCAGCAGTTCTAGATACGAGCAGTACTTC.

J is TRBJ2-1 and V is TRBV9; TRBD2 might be the D (6 bases). The V and J ends lost 4 bases and 2 bases respectively, with 19 bases between them. Germline lookup yields CDR1 SGDLS and CDR2 YYNGEE. This CDR3 has 17 amino acids. The CDR3 DNA follows: TGTGCCAGCAGCCCCACGGTGGGCGGGGCCCCCTACAATGAGCAGTTCTTC. Residues: CASSPTVGGAPYNEQFF.

This sequence joins TRBV18 and TRBJ2-2; TRBD2 agrees at 11 bases. This CDR3 region has 17 residues. CDR1 is KGHSH, CDR2 LQKENI, per germline. The J segment lost 7 bases and the V segment lost 3 bases, leaving 10 bases of the junction unmatched. The CDR3 sequence is CASSPVTSGRLIGELFF. CDR3 nucleotide sequence: TGTGCCAGCTCACCCGTAACTAGCGGGAGACTTATCGGGGAGCTGTTTTTT.

This clone was seen just once. DNA for the CDR3: TGTGCCAGCACTCTACTGGGACTAGAGTACAATGAGCAGTTCTTC. Translation gives CASTLLGLEYNEQFF. The rearrangement uses TRBV27 and TRBJ2-1, with 8 nucleotides matching TRBD2. In germline, CDR1 is MNHEY, CDR2 SMNVEV (reference sequence). The CDR3 contains 15 residues. J gave up 4 bases and V 7 bases, and 9 bases lay outside the gene matches.

This chain uses TRBV5-1 with TRBJ1-1, with D possibly being TRBD1 (6 bases). V was cut by 1 base and J by 3 bases, with 22 bases left in between. Germline assignment: CDR1 SGHRS and CDR2 YFSETQ. The CDR3 extends over 18 amino acids. The CDR3 DNA reads as TGCGCCAGCAGCTTGTACCCCCCCAGGGGTCTTATGGACACTGAAGCTTTCTTT. This sequence encodes CASSLYPPRGLMDTEAFF.